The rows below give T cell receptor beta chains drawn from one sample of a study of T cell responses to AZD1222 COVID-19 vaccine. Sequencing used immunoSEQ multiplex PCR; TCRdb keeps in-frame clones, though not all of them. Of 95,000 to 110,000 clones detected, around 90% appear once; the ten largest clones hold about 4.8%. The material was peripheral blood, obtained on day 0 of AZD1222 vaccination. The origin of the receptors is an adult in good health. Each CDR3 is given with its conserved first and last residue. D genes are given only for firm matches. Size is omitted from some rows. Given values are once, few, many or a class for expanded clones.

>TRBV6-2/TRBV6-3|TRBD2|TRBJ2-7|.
CASSVSGGLTGYEQYF
TGTGCCAGCAGCGTTAGCGGGGGTCTTACCGGCTACGAGCAGTACTTC
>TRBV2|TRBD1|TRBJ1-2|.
CASGPRTGYGYTF
TGTGCCAGCGGCCCCCGGACAGGCTACGGCTACACCTTC
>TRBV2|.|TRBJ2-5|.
CASSGEEHLYQETQYF
TGTGCCAGCAGTGGGGAGGAGCACCTCTACCAAGAGACCCAGTACTTC
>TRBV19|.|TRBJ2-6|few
CASSTGSGANVLTF
TGTGCCAGTAGTACAGGGTCCGGGGCCAACGTCCTGACTTTC
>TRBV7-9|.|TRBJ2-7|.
CASSLVTEYEQYF
TGTGCCAGCAGCTTAGTCACAGAGTACGAGCAGTACTTC
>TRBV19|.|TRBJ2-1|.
CASSGGYNEQFF
TGTGCCAGTAGTGGGGGCTACAATGAGCAGTTCTTC
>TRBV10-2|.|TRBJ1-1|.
CASSDLRTEAFF
TGCGCCAGCAGTGATCTCCGGACTGAAGCTTTCTTT
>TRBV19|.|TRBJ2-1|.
CASSQGGGYNEQFF
TGTGCCAGTAGTCAAGGGGGAGGCTACAATGAGCAGTTCTTC
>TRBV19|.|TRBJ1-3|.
CASSPTFSGNTIYF
TGTGCCAGTAGTCCGACATTCTCTGGAAACACCATATATTTT
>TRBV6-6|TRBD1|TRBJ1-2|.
CASSPGQVYGYTF
TGTGCCAGCAGCCCGGGACAGGTCTATGGCTACACCTTC
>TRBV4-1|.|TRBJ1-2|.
CASSQVGTAYGYTF
TGCGCCAGCAGCCAAGTAGGGACGGCCTATGGCTACACCTTC
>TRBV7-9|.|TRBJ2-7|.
CASSLRQGGEQYF
TGTGCCAGCAGCTTAAGACAGGGAGGCGAGCAGTACTTC
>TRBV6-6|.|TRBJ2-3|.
CASRTQDRDTQYF
TGTGCCAGCAGAACGCAGGACCGAGATACGCAGTATTTT
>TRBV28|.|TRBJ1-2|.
CASSLWQGVLYGYTF
TGTGCCAGCAGTTTGTGGCAGGGCGTTTTGTATGGCTACACCTTC
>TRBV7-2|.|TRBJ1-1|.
CASSFFDLGEAFF
TGTGCCAGCAGCTTTTTCGATTTAGGTGAAGCTTTCTTT
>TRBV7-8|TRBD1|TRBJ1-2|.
CASSFDQLTGNYGYTF
TGTGCCAGCAGCTTCGACCAATTGACAGGGAACTATGGCTACACCTTC
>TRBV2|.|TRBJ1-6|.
CASSEGGPYYNSPLHF
TGTGCCAGCAGTGAGGGGGGCCCCTACTATAATTCACCCCTCCACTTT
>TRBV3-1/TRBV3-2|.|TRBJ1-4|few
CASSQGRDEKLFF
TGTGCCAGCAGCCAAGGCAGGGACGAAAAACTGTTTTTT
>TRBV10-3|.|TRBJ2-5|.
CAISGGPGETQYF
TGTGCCATCAGTGGGGGCCCGGGAGAGACCCAGTACTTC
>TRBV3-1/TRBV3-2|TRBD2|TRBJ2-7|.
CASSQGWSGDVSYEQYF
TGTGCCAGCAGCCAAGGTTGGAGCGGGGACGTCTCCTACGAGCAGTACTTC
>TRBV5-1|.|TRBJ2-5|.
CASSLIAEAQETQYF
TGCGCCAGCAGCTTGATCGCGGAGGCCCAAGAGACCCAGTACTTC
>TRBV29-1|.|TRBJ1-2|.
CSAVSIDPYGYTF
TGCAGCGCAGTGAGCATCGACCCCTATGGCTACACCTTC
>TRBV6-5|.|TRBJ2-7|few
CAIRGGNYEQYF
TGTGCCATACGGGGCGGGAACTACGAGCAGTACTTC
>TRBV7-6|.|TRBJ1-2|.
CASSRNYGYTF
TGTGCCAGCAGCCGCAATTATGGCTACACCTTC